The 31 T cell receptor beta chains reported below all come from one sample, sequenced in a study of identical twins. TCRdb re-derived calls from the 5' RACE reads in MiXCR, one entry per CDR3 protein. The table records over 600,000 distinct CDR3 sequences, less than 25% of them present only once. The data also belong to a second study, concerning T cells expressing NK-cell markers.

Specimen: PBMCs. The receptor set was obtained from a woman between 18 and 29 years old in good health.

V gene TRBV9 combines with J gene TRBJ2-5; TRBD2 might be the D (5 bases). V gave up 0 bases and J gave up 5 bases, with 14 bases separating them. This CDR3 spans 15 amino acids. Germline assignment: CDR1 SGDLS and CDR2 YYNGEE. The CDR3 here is CASSVDIAVAETQYF. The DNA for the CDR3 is TGTGCCAGCAGCGTAGATATAGCCGTAGCGGAGACCCAGTACTTC.

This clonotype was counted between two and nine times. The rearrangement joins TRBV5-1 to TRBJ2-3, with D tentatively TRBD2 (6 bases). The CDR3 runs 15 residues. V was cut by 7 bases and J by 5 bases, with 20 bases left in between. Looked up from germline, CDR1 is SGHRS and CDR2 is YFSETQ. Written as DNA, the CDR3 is TGCGCCAGCCGGTCGACCGGGGGTGGGGGAGATACGCAGTATTTT. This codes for CASRSTGGGGDTQYF.

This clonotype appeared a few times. The CDR3 coding sequence is TGTGCCAGCAGTTACTCCCAAGGGGCCGGCACTGAAGCTTTCTTT. Translation gives CASSYSQGAGTEAFF. This sequence joins TRBV6-5 and TRBJ1-1; tentative D call: TRBD1 (5 bases). Trimming left V 0 bases short and J 4 bases short, with 12 bases between. This CDR3 has 15 amino acids. The germline V gene has CDR1 MNHEY and CDR2 SVGAGI.

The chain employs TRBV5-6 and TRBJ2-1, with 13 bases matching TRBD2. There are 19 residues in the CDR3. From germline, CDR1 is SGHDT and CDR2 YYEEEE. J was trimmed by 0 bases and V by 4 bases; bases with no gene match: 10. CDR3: CASSGPGLAGYSSYNEQFF. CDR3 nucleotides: TGTGCCAGCAGCGGGCCGGGACTAGCGGGATATAGCTCCTACAATGAGCAGTTCTTC.

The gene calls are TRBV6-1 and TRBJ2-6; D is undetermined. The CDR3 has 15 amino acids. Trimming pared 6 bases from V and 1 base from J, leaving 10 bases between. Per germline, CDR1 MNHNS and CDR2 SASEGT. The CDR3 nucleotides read TGTGCCAGCAGCAGCAGTACTTCTGGGGCCAACGTCCTGACTTTC. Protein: CASSSSTSGANVLTF.

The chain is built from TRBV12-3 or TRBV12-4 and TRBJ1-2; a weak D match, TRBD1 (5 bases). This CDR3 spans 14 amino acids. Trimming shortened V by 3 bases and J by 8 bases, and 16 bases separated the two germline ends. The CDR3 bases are TGTGCCAGCAGTTTGGGGTCGGGGGGTAGCGGCTACACCTTC. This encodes CASSLGSGGSGYTF.

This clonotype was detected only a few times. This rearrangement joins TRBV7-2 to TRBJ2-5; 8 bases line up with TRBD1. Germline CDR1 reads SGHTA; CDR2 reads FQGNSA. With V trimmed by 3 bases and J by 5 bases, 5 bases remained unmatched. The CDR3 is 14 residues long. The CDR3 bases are TGTGCCAGCAGCTTTCAGGGGGCGCTCGAGACCCAGTACTTC. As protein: CASSFQGALETQYF.

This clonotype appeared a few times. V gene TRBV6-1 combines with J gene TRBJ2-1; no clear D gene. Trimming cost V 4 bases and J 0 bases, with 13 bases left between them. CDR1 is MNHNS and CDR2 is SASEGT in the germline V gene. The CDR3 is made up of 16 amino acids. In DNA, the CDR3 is TGTGCCAGCAGTGGCCAGTCCCCGAGCTCCTACAATGAGCAGTTCTTC. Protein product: CASSGQSPSSYNEQFF.

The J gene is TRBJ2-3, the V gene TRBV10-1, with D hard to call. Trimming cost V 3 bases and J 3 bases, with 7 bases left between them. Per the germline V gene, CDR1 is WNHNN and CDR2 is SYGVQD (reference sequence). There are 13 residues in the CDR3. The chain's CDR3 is CASSESPTDTQYF. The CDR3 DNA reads TGCGCCAGCAGTGAATCCCCAACAGATACGCAGTATTTT.

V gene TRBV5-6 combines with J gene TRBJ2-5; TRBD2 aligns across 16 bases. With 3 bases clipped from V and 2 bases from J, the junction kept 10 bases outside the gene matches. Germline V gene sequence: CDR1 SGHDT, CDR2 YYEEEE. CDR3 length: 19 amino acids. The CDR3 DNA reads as TGTGCCAGCAGCTCGGGACTAGCGGGAGGGGGGGCTTTTCAAGAGACCCAGTACTTC. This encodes CASSSGLAGGGAFQETQYF. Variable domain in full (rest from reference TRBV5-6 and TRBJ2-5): DAGVTQSPTHLIKTRGQQVTLRCSPKSGHDTVSWYQQALGQGPQFIFQYYEEEERQRGNFPDRFSGHQFPNYSSELNVNALLLGDSALYLCASSSGLAGGGAFQETQYFGPGTRLLVL.

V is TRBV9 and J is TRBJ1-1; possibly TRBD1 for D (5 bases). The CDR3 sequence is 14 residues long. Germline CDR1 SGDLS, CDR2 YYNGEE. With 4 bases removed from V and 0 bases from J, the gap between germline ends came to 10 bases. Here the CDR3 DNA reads TGTGCCAGCAGCACCAGCAGGGTGAACACTGAAGCTTTCTTT. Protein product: CASSTSRVNTEAFF.

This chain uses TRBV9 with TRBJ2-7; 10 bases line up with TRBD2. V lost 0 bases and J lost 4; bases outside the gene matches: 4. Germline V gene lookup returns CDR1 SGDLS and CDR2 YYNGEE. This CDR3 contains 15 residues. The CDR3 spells CASSVGSSGGYEQYF. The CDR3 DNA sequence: TGTGCCAGCAGCGTAGGGTCTAGCGGGGGTTACGAGCAGTACTTC.

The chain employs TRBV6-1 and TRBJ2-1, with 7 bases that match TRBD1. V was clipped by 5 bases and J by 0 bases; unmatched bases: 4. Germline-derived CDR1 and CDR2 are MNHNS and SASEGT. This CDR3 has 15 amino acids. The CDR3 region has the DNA TGTGCCAGCAGTCCGGGACAGTTCTCCTACAATGAGCAGTTCTTC. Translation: CASSPGQFSYNEQFF.

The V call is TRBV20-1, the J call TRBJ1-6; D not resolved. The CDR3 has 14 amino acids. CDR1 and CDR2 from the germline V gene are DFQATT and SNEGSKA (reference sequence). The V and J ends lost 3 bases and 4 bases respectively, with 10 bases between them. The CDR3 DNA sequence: TGCAGTGCTAGGGTCGGAGTTTATAATTCACCCCTCCACTTT. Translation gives CSARVGVYNSPLHF.

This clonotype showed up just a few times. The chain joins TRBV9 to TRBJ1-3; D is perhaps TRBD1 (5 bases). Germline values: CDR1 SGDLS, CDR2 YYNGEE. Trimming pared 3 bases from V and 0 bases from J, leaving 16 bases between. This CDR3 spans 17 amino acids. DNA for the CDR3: TGTGCCAGCAGCGCCACTACACAGGTCATCTCTGGAAACACCATATATTTT. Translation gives CASSATTQVISGNTIYF. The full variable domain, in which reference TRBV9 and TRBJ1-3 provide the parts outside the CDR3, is DSGVTQTPKHLITATGQRVTLRCSPRSGDLSVYWYQQSLDQGLQFLIQYYNGEERAKGNILERFSAQQFPDLHSELNLSSLELGDSALYFCASSATTQVISGNTIYFGEGSWLTVV.

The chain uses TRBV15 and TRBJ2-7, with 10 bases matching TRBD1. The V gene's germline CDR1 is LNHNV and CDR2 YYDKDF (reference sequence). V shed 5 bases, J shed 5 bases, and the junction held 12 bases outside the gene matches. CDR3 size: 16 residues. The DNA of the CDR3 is TGTGCCACCAGCGGGGGGGTTCGGGACAGGGGCCACGAGCAGTACTTC. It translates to CATSGGVRDRGHEQYF.

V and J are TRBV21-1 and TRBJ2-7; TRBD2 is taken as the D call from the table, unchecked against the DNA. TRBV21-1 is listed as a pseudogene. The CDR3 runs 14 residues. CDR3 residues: CAYSPLASSYEQYF. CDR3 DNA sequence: TGTGCCTACTCCCCGTTGGCGAGCTCCTACGAGCAGTACTTC.

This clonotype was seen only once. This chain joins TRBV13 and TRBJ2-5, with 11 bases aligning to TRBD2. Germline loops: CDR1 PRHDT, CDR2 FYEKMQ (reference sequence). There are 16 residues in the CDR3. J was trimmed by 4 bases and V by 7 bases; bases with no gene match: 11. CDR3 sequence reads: CASINSGGASSETQYF. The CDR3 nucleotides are TGTGCCAGCATCAATAGCGGGGGGGCCTCTTCAGAGACCCAGTACTTC.

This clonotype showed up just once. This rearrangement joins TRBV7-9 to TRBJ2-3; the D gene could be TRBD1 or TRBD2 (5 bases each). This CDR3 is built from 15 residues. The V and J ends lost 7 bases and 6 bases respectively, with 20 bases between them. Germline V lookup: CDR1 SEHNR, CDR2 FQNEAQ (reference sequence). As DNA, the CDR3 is TGTGCCAGCATCGGGGCGGGCCCAACTCCGGATACGCAGTATTTT. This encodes CASIGAGPTPDTQYF. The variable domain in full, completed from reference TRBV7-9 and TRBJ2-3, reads DTGVSQNPRHKITKRGQNVTFRCDPISEHNRLYWYRQTLGQGPEFLTYFQNEAQLEKSRLLSDRFSAERPKGSFSTLEIQRTEQGDSAMYLCASIGAGPTPDTQYFGPGTRLTVL.

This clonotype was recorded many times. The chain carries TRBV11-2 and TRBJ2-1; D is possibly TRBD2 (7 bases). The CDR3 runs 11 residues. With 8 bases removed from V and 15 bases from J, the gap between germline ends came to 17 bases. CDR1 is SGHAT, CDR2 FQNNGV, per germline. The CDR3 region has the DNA TGTGCCAGCCTACGGGGGGCCGGCGGGTTCTTC. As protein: CASLRGAGGFF. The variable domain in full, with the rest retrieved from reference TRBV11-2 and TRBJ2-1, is EAGVAQSPRYKIIEKRQSVAFWCNPISGHATLYWYQQILGQGPKLLIQFQNNGVVDDSQLPKDRFSAERLKGVDSTLKIQPAKLEDSAVYLCASLRGAGGFFGPGTRLTVL.

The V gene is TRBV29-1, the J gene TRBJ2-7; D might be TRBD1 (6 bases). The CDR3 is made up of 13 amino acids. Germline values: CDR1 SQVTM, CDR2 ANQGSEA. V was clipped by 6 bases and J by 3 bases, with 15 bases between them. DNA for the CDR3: TGCAGCGTCGGCCGACAGGAGAACTACGAGCAGTACTTC. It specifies CSVGRQENYEQYF.

CDR3 nucleotide sequence: TGCAGTGCCGCCTACCGGGACTACAGATACAATGAGCAGTTCTTC. Protein: CSAAYRDYRYNEQFF. This chain uses TRBV20-1 with TRBJ2-1; TRBD2 matches at 7 bases. The junction had 12 bases not matched to a gene; V was cut back by 6 bases and J by 4 bases. This CDR3 spans 15 amino acids. Germline values: CDR1 DFQATT, CDR2 SNEGSKA (reference sequence).

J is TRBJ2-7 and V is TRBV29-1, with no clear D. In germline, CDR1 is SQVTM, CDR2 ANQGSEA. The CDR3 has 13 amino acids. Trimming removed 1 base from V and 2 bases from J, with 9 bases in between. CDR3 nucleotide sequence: TGCAGCGTTGAAGGGGCTGGCGCCTACGAGCAGTACTTC. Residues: CSVEGAGAYEQYF.

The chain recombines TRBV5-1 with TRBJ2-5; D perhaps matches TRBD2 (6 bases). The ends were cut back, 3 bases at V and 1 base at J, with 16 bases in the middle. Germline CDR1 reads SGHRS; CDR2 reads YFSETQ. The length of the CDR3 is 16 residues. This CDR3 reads CASSWESGPFQETQYF. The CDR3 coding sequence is TGCGCCAGCAGCTGGGAAAGCGGGCCCTTCCAAGAGACCCAGTACTTC.

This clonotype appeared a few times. Written as DNA, the CDR3 is TGTGCCAGCACCAAATCAGATACGCAGTATTTT. This gives the protein CASTKSDTQYF. The chain combines TRBV7-9 with TRBJ2-3, with no clear D. Trimming stripped 7 bases from V and 4 bases from J, with 6 bases between. Germline-derived CDR1 and CDR2 are SEHNR and FQNEAQ (reference sequence). CDR3 length equals 11 residues.

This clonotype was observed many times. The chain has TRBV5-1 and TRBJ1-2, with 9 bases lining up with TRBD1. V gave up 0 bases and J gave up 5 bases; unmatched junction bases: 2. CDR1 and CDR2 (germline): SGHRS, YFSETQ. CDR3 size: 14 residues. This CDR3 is CASSLDGQGYGYTF. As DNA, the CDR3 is TGCGCCAGCAGCTTGGACGGACAGGGGTATGGCTACACCTTC.

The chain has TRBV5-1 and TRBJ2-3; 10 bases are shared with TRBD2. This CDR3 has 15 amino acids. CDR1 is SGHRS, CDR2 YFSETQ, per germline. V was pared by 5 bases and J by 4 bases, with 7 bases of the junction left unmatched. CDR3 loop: CASRTLAGRSDTQYF. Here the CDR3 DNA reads TGCGCCAGCAGAACACTAGCGGGGAGGTCAGATACGCAGTATTTT.

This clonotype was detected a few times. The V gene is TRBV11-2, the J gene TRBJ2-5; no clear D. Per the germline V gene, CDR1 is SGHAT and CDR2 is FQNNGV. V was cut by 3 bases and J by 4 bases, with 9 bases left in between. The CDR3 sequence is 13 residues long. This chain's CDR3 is CASSFISPETQYF. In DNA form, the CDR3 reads TGTGCCAGCAGCTTTATTAGCCCAGAGACCCAGTACTTC.

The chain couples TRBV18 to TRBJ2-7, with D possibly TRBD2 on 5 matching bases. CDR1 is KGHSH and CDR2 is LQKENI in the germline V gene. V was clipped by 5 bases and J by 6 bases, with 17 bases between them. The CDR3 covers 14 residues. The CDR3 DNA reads TGTGCCAGCTCAACCGGGAACAGTCTGGGCGAGCAGTACTTC. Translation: CASSTGNSLGEQYF.

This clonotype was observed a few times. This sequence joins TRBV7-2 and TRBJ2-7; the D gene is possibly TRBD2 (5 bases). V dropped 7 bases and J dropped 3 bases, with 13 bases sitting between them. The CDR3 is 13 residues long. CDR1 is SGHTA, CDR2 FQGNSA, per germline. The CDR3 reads CASTRATNYEQYF. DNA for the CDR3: TGTGCCAGCACCCGGGCGACTAACTACGAGCAGTACTTC. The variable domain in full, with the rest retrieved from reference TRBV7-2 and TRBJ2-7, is GAGVSQSPSNKVTEKGKDVELRCDPISGHTALYWYRQSLGQGLEFLIYFQGNSAPDKSGLPSDRFSAERTGGSVSTLTIQRTQQEDSAVYLCASTRATNYEQYFGPGTRLTVT.

The CDR3, as DNA: TGTGCCAGCAGCTCCGTTCGACAGGGGGGTACGCAGTATTTT. This sequence encodes CASSSVRQGGTQYF. The rearrangement uses TRBV7-3 and TRBJ2-3; 9 nucleotides line up with TRBD1. After removal of 4 bases from V and 8 bases from J, the junction contained 7 bases not matched to a gene. CDR3 length equals 14 residues. Germline V gives CDR1 SGHTA, CDR2 FQGTGA.